This T cell receptor (beta chain) is drawn from a study of cytomegalovirus exposure and HLA in healthy donors. Note on this clone: The same CDR3 arises from other DNA sequences in this sample as well.

Germline V gives CDR1 LNHDA, CDR2 SQIVND (reference sequence). J lost 8 bases, V lost 6 bases, and 5 bases had no gene match. The CDR3 spans 14 residues. PCR involved 60 Vbeta and 13 Jbeta primers. Per the original methods: A later analysis counted 80 million or so unique TCR beta chains, roughly 11 million shared. The repertoire was sequenced with immunoSEQ multiplex PCR; TCRdb's copy has only in-frame clones and lacks some. From that table come the V and J calls and clone size; the DNA was used to work out D and trimming. The data show 150,000 to 200,000 clones, with 81% seen just once and more than 1.5% held by the top ten.

The clonotype was recovered from a man aged 18 to 29 in good health and CMV-seronegative. This sequence joins TRBV19 and TRBJ1-4; 11 nucleotides agree with TRBD1. Sequenced: PBMCs. CDR3 amino acids: CASREDRGHEKLFF. DNA for the CDR3: TGTGCCAGTAGGGAGGACAGGGGGCACGAAAAACTGTTTTTT.